This TCR beta chain was profiled in a study of immune evolution from preneoplasia to lung adenocarcinoma. Study outcomes and limitations: Later-stage lesions seemingly showed higher T cell density and diversity than normal lung.

TCRdb keeps only in-frame clones here, not all; method: immunoSEQ multiplex PCR. The table has 12,000 or so clones, about 84% seen once. Turning to this clone: Its antigen is not identified.

The sequenced material came from FFPE tissue from an adenomatous hyperplasia lung lesion. Regarding subset: atypical adenomatous hyperplasia (AAH), lung preneoplasia. This clonotype was obtained from a person over 45 with lung adenocarcinoma.

The CDR3, as DNA: TGTGCCAGCAGCTTGACAGGGGGTAGTACAGATACGCAGTATTTT. Protein product: CASSLTGGSTDTQYF. The gene calls are TRBV5-4 and TRBJ2-3; TRBD1 matches at 8 bases. V lost 1 base to trimming and J lost 3 bases; unmatched junction nucleotides: 4. CDR3 length: 15 amino acids. Looked up from germline, CDR1 is SGHNT and CDR2 is YYREEE (reference sequence).